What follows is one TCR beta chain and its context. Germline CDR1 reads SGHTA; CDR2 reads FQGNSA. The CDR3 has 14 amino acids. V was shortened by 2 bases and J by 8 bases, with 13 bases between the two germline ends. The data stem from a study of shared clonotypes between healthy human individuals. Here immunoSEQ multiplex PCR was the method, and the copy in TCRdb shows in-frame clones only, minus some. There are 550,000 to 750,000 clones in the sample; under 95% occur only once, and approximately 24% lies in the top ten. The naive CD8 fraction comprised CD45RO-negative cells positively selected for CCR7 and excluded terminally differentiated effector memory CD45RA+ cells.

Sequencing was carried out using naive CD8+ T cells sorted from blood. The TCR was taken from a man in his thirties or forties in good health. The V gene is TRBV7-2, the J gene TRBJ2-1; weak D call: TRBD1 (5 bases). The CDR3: CASSLRGARYEQFF. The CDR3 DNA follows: TGTGCCAGCAGCTTAAGGGGCGCACGTTATGAGCAGTTCTTC.